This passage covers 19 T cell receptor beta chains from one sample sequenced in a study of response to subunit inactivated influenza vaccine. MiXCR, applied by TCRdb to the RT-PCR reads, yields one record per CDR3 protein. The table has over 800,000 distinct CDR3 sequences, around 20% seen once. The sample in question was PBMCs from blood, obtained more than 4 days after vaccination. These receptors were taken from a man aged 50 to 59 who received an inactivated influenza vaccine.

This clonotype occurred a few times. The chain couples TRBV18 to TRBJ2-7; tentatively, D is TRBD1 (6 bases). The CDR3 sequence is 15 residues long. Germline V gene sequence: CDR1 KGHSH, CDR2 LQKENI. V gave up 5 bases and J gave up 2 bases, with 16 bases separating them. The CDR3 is CASSRTDRGPYEQYF. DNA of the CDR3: TGTGCCAGCTCAAGGACAGACCGAGGCCCCTACGAGCAGTACTTC.

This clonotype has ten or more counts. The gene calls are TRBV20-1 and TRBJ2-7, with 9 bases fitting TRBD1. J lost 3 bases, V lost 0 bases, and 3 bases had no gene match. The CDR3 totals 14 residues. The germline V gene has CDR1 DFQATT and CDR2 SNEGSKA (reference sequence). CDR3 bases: TGCAGTGCTAGAGACCGGGACAGGGTCTACGAGCAGTACTTC. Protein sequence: CSARDRDRVYEQYF.

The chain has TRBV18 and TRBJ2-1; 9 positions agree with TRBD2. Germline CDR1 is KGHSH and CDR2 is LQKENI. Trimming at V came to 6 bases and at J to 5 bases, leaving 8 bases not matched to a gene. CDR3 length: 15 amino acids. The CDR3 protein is CASSTPGGRDNEQFF. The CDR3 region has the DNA TGTGCCAGCTCCACCCCTGGCGGGAGGGACAATGAGCAGTTCTTC.

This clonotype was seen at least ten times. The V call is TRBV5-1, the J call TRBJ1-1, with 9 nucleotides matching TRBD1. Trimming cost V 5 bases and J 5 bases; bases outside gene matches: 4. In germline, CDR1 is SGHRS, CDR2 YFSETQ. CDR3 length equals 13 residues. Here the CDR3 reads CASRGQGGTEAFF. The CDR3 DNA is TGCGCCAGCAGGGGACAGGGAGGGACTGAAGCTTTCTTT.

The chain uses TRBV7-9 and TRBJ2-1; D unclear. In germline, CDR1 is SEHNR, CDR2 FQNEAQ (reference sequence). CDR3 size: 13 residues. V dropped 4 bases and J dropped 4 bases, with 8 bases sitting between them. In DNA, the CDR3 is TGTGCCAGCAGCTATCCGAGATACAATGAGCAGTTCTTC. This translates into CASSYPRYNEQFF.

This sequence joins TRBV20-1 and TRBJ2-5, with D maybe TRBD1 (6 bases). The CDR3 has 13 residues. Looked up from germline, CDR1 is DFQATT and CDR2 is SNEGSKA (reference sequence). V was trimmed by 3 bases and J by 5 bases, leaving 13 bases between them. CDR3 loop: CSASLGARETQYF. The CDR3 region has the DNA TGCAGTGCTAGTTTGGGGGCTCGGGAGACCCAGTACTTC.

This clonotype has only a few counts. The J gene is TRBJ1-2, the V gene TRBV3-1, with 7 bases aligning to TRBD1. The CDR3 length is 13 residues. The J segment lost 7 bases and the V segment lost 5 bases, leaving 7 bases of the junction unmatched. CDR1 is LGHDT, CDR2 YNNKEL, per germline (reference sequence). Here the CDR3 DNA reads TGTGCCAGCAGCTACGACAGGGTCAGTGGCTACACCTTC. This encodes CASSYDRVSGYTF.

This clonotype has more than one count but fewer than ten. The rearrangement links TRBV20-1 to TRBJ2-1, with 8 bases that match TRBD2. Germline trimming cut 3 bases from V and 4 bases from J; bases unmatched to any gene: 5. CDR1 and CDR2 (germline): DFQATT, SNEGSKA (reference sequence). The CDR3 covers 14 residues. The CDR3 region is CSASPRGRYNEQFF. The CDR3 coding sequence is TGCAGTGCTAGCCCACGCGGGAGGTACAATGAGCAGTTCTTC.

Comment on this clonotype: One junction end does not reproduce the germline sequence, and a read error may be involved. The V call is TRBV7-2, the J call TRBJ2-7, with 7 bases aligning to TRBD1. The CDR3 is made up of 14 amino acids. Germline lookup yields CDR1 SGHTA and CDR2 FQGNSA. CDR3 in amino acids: CASSLGWDRLSLTF. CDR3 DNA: TGTGCCAGCAGCTTAGGCTGGGACAGATTATCCCTTACGTTC.

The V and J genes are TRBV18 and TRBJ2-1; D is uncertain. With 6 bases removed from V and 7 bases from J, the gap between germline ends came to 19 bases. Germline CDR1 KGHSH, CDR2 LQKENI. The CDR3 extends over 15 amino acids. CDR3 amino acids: CASSPRHDSMNEQFF. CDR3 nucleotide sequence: TGTGCCAGCTCTCCTAGGCATGATAGTATGAATGAGCAGTTCTTC. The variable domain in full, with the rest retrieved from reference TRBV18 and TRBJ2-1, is NAGVMQNPRHLVRRRGQEARLRCSPMKGHSHVYWYRQLPEEGLKFMVYLQKENIIDESGMPKERFSAEFPKEGPSILRIQQVVRGDSAAYFCASSPRHDSMNEQFFGPGTRLTVL.

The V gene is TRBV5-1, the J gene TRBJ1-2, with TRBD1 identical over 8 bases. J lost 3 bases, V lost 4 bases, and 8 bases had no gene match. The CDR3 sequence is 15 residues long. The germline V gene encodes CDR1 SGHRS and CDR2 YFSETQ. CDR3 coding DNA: TGCGCCAGCAGCCAAGGGACAGGCAGTGACTATGGCTACACCTTC. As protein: CASSQGTGSDYGYTF.

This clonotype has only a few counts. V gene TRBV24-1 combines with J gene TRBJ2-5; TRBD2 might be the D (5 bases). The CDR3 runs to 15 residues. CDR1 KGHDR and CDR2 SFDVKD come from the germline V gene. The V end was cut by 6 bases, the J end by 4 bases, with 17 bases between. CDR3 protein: CATSRDVKGRETQYF. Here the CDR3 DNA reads TGTGCCACCAGTCGGGATGTGAAAGGTAGAGAGACCCAGTACTTC.

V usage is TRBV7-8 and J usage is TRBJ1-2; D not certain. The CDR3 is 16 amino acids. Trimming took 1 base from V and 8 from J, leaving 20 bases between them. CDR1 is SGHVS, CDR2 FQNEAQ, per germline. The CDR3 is CASSLGIVRGFGGYTF. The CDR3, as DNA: TGTGCCAGCAGCTTAGGGATTGTAAGAGGATTTGGGGGCTACACCTTC. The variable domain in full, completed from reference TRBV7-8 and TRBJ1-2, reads GAGVSQSPRYKVAKRGQDVALRCDPISGHVSLFWYQQALGQGPEFLTYFQNEAQLDKSGLPSDRFFAERPEGSVSTLKIQRTQQEDSAVYLCASSLGIVRGFGGYTFGSGTRLTVV.

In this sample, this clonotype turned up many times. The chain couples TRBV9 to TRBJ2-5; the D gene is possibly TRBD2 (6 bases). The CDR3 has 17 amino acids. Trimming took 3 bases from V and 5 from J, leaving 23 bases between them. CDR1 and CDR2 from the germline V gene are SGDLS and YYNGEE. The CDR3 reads CASSEGVAEFLGETQYF. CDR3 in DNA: TGTGCCAGCAGCGAAGGGGTAGCGGAGTTCCTAGGGGAGACCCAGTACTTC. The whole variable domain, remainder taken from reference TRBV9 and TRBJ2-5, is DSGVTQTPKHLITATGQRVTLRCSPRSGDLSVYWYQQSLDQGLQFLIQYYNGEERAKGNILERFSAQQFPDLHSELNLSSLELGDSALYFCASSEGVAEFLGETQYFGPGTRLLVL.

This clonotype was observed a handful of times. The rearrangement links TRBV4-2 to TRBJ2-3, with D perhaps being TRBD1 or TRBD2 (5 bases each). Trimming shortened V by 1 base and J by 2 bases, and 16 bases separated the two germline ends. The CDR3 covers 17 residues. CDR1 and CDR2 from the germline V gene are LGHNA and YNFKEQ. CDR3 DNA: TGTGCCAGCAGCCAAGGAACCGGGACCTCCCCCACAGATACGCAGTATTTT. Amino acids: CASSQGTGTSPTDTQYF.

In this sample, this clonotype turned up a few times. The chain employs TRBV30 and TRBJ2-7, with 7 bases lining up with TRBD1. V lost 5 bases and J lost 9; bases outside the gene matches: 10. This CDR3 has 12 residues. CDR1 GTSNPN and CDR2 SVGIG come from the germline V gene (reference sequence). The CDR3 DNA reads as TGTGCCTGGGGCCGGGACAGTAAGGGGCAGTACTTC. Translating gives CAWGRDSKGQYF.

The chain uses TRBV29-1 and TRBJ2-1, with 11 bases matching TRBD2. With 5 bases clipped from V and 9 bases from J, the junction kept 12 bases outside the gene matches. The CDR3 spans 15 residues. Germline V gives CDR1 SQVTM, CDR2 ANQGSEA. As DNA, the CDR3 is TGCAGCGTTCACGGGACTAGCGGCCTCCTAGGTGAGCAGTTCTTC. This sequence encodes CSVHGTSGLLGEQFF.

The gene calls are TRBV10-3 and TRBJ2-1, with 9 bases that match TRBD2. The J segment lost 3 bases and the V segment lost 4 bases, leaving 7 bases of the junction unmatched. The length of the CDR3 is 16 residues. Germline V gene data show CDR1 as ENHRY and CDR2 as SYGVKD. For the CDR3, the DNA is TGTGCCATCAGTGGGAAGCGGGAGGCCCACTACAATGAGCAGTTCTTC. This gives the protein CAISGKREAHYNEQFF.

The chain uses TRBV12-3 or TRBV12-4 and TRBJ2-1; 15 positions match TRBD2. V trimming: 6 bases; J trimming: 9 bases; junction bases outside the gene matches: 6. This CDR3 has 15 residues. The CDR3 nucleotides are TGTGCCAGCAGCCCGGGACTAGCGGGGGGTGGTGAGCAGTTCTTC. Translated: CASSPGLAGGGEQFF.